This T cell receptor (beta chain) was documented in a study of T cell responses to AZD1222 COVID-19 vaccine (dated by TCRdb to about 2021). Regarding the study in general: AZD1222 recipients whose second dose came at about 4 weeks and those whose second dose came at about 12 weeks were combined into one group, since spike-specific TCR depth and breadth did not differ between the two schedules. Enrollment into the trials was organized by age into subgroups of 18-55, 56-69 and 70-plus years, and those subgroups contained roughly 140, 27 and 60 TCR-sequenced participants, respectively. A total of over 230 trial participants underwent TCR sequencing, of whom 207 received two doses of AZD1222 and about 25 received two doses of the MenACWY control vaccine. Results and caveats for the whole study, not just this receptor: After two AZD1222 doses, spike-specific TCR breadth and depth were significantly higher than at day 0 and than in MenACWY recipients. In the small 56-69-year group, the increase in depth fell short of significance, most likely because of low power. Vaccine-associated CD4 TCRs spanned the whole spike protein, with dominant responses in regions 160-218 and 743-854. Participants were mostly white British, with more females than males. The authors suggested clonal diversity may have been underestimated. Because no day 14 peak-response samples were available, the repertoires could be characterized only after the peak T cell response. Conclusions about previously exposed vaccinees are limited, since just six or seven AZD1222 recipients were seropositive for SARS-CoV-2 at baseline. Reportedly, close to half of the unique spike-specific TCRs recognized epitopes lying outside the regions that are mutated in the B.1.351 and B.1.1.7 variants.

CDR1 and CDR2, looked up from the germline V gene, are SNHLY and FYNNEI. Here V drops 5 bases and J drops 0 bases, and the junction holds 8 bases not matched to any gene. Including the terminal cysteine and phenylalanine, the CDR3 comprises 16 residues. Only CDR3 DNA is held: 48 bases, read in frame from base 1. The sample's time point label, decoded: baseline before first vaccination. Vaccinee samples came from UK trials COV001 and COV002, including a single-blind randomized controlled phase 2/3 trial of AZD1222 (ChAdOx1 nCoV-19) in healthy adults. For TCRbeta chain sequencing, PBMC samples were collected from trial participants at day 0 and at day 28 after the second dose. As for this clone: The antigen it binds to is not known. Per-base quality was not reported, and no clone a single base away is much larger than it.

The CDR3 regions of human TCRbeta chains were analyzed by immunosequencing. In the original analysis: TCRs in the repertoires were matched against a reference library of SARS-CoV-2-specific TCRs that had been generated with the MIRA antigen-specificity platform. Breadth meant the fraction of unique TCRs that were SARS-CoV-2-associated, whereas depth meant the fraction of total T cells that were SARS-CoV-2-associated. Using the MIRA data, every spike-specific TCR was mapped to the spike region that the TCR reacted to and assigned to either a CD4 or a CD8 class. Log10-transformed breadth and depth values were compared by one-way ANOVA with Sidak's multiple comparisons tests. TCRdb obtained this table from immuneACCESS and retained in-frame rearrangements with V and J assigned. These tables miss some clones; where compared with another copy, unresolved V genes account for less than half of the shortfall, and the remainder is unexplained. From that table come the V and J calls and clone size; the DNA was used to work out D and trimming. The sample includes 120,000 to 150,000 clones, with about 88% observed a single time. The top ten clones comprise 4% to 5% of the sample.

The clonotype was recovered from an adult in good health. The sample here was peripheral blood, taken on day 0 of AZD1222 vaccination. Here the chain combines TRBV2 and TRBJ2-7, with 9 junctional bases fitting TRBD1. The nucleotide sequence reads TGTGCCAGCAGTAAACAGGGGGCCTCAAGCTCCTACGAGCAGTACTTC. Its translation is CASSKQGASSSYEQYF.